This T cell receptor beta chain stems from a study of graft-versus-host responses after intestinal transplantation. Across the study: Recipients were given multivisceral, liver-intestinal, or isolated intestinal transplants. Uniformly, recipients were administered anti-thymocyte globulin induction with subsequent tacrolimus and steroids for around 3 years.

Remarks on this clone: Its cognate antigen is unknown.

Study results and caveats: In patients with graft-donor T cell macrochimerism, allograft graft-versus-host to host-versus-graft clonal ratios were high.

Generated by immunoSEQ multiplex PCR, the TCRdb table keeps only in-frame clones and is missing some. The sample includes 75,000 to 100,000 clones, around 93% of them seen just once. The CDR3 length is 17 residues. Germline values: CDR1 LGHNA, CDR2 YSLEER. V lost 1 base and J lost 5; bases outside the gene matches: 7. The TCR comes from a human donor who received an intestinal transplant. V and J are TRBV4-3 and TRBJ2-5; 13 bases agree with TRBD2. The specimen comprised unstimulated CD8+ T cells sorted from spleen or lymph node cells, sampled before intestinal transplant. The CDR3 reads CASSQGLAGGGRETQYF. CDR3 coding DNA: TGCGCCAGCAGCCAAGGACTAGCGGGGGGCGGGAGGGAGACCCAGTACTTC.